This TCR beta chain appears in the sequencing data of a study of cytomegalovirus exposure and HLA in healthy donors. Study context: Early release data held 85 million to 95 million unique TCRs from HLA-typed donors. Findings and limits, study-wide: Reportedly, TCR beta sequences accurately predicted HLA-A and HLA-B alleles in most subjects. In a later analysis, an Asian-associated ancestry cluster reportedly showed fewer N-insertions than the roughly 730-donor mean. Evidence from a later analysis indicated that most CMV-associated TCR beta chains looked HLA-restricted.

With 60 Vbeta and 13 Jbeta primers, the PCR was carried out. The data were produced by immunoSEQ multiplex PCR, yet TCRdb's version contains in-frame clones alone and is incomplete. There are 160,000 or so clones in the sample; roughly three quarters occur only once, and about 9.9% lies in the top ten. A word on this clone: The antigen remains undetermined. One end of the junction varies from germline; a read error may be responsible.

The material sequenced was PBMCs. This receptor was taken from a man younger than 35 in good health and CMV-seropositive.

The CDR3 DNA sequence: TGTGCCAGCCCACCACAGGGGCGTCAGCCCCAGCATTTT. Translated: CASPPQGRQPQHF. The chain uses TRBV18 and TRBJ1-5; 7 bases line up with TRBD1. The CDR3 sequence is 13 residues long. Germline V CDR1 and CDR2: KGHSH, LQKENI.